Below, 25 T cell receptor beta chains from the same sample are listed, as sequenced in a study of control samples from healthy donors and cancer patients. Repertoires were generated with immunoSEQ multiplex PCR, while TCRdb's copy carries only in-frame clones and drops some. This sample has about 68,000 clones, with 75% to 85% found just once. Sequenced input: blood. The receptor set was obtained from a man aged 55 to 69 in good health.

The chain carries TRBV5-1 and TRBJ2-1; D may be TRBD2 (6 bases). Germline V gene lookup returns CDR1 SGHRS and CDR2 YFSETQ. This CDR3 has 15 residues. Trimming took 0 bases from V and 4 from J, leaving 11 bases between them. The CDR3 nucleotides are TGCGCCAGCAGCTTGGGGGGGGACGAGTACAATGAGCAGTTCTTC. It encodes CASSLGGDEYNEQFF. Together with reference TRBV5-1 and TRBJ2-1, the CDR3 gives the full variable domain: KAGVTQTPRYLIKTRGQQVTLSCSPISGHRSVSWYQQTPGQGLQFLFEYFSETQRNKGNFPGRFSGRQFSNSRSEMNVSTLELGDSALYLCASSLGGDEYNEQFFGPGTRLTVL.

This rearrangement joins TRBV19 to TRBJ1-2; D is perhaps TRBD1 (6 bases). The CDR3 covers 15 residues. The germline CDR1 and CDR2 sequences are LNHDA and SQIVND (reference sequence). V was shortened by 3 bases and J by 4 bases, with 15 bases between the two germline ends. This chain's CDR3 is CASSITGTSGYGYTF. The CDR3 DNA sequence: TGTGCCAGTAGTATCACTGGGACATCTGGCTATGGCTACACCTTC.

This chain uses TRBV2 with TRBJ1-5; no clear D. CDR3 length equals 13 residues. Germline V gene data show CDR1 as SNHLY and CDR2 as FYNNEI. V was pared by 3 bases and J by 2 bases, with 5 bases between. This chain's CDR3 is CASSETRNQPQHF. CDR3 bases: TGTGCCAGCAGTGAGACCCGCAATCAGCCCCAGCATTTT.

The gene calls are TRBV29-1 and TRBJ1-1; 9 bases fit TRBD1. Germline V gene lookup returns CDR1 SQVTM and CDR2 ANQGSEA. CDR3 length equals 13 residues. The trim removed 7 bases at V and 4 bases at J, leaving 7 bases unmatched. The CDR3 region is CSGTDRGGTEAFF. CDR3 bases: TGCAGCGGGACGGACAGGGGTGGCACTGAAGCTTTCTTT. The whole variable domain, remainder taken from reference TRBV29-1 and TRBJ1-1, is SAVISQKPSRDICQRGTSLTIQCQVDSQVTMMFWYRQQPGQSLTLIATANQGSEATYESGFVIDKFPISRPNLTFSTLTVSNMSPEDSSIYLCSGTDRGGTEAFFGQGTRLTVV.

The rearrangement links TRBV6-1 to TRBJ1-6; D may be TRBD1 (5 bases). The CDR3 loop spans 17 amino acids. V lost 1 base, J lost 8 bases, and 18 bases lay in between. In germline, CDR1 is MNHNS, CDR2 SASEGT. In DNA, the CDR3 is TGTGCCAGCAGTGAAGTCCCTTGGGCAGGGAGGGATTCACCCCTCCACTTT. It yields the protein CASSEVPWAGRDSPLHF.

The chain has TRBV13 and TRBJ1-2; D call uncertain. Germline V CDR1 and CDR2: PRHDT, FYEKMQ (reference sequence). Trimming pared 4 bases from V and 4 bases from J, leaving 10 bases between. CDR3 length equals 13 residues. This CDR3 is CASSSDGSYGYTF. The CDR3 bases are TGTGCCAGCAGCTCTGACGGGAGCTATGGCTACACCTTC.

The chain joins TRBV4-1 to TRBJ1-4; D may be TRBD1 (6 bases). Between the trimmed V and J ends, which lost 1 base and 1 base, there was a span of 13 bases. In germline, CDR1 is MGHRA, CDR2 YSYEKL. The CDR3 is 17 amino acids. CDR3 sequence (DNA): TGCGCCAGCAGCCAAGGCGGTAGGGGGGGAACTAATGAAAAACTGTTTTTT. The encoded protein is CASSQGGRGGTNEKLFF.

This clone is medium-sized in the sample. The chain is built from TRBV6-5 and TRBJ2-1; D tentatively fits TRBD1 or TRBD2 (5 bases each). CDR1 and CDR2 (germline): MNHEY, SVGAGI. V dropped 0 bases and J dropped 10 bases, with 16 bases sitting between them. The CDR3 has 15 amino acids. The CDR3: CASSYSGDPQQEQFF. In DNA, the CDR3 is TGTGCCAGCAGTTACTCGGGGGACCCCCAGCAGGAGCAGTTCTTC.

This chain's CDR3 is CASSKALRIYYEQYF. For the CDR3, the DNA is TGTGCCAGCAGCAAAGCGCTTCGGATATACTACGAGCAGTACTTC. The chain links TRBV21-1 to TRBJ2-7. TRBV21-1 represents a pseudogene. The CDR3 covers 15 residues.

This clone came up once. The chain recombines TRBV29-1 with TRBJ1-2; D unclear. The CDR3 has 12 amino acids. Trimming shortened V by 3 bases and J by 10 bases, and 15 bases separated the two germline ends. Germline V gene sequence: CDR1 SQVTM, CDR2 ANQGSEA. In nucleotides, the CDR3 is TGCAGCGTTGACAGCCCTCGGAACTACTACACCTTC. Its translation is CSVDSPRNYYTF.

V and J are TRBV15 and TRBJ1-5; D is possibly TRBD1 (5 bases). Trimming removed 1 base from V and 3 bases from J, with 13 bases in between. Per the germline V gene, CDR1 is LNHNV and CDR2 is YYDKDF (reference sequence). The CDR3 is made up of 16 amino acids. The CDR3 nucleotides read TGTGCCACCAGCAGAGGGGGGGGGTTATTCAATCAGCCCCAGCATTTT. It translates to CATSRGGGLFNQPQHF.

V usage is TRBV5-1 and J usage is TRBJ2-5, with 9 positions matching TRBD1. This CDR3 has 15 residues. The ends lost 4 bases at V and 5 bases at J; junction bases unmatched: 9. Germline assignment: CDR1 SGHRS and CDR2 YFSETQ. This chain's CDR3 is CASSIGQGRGETQYF. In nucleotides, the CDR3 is TGCGCCAGCAGCATAGGACAGGGGAGAGGTGAGACCCAGTACTTC. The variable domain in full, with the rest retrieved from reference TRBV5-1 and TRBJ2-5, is KAGVTQTPRYLIKTRGQQVTLSCSPISGHRSVSWYQQTPGQGLQFLFEYFSETQRNKGNFPGRFSGRQFSNSRSEMNVSTLELGDSALYLCASSIGQGRGETQYFGPGTRLLVL.

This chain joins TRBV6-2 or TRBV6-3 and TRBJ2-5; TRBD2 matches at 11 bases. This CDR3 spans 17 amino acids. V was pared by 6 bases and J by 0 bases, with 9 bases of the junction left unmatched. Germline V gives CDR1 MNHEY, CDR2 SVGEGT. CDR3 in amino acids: CASSFRLAGTYQETQYF. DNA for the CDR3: TGTGCCAGCAGCTTCCGACTAGCGGGAACCTACCAAGAGACCCAGTACTTC.

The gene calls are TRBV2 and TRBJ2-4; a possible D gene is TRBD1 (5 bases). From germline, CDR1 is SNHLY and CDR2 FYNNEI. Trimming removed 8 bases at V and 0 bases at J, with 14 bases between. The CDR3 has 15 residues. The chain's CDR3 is CASGQTRVAKNIQYF. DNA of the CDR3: TGTGCCAGCGGGCAAACCAGGGTAGCCAAAAACATTCAGTACTTC. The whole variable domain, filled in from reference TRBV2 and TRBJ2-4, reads EPEVTQTPSHQVTQMGQEVILRCVPISNHLYFYWYRQILGQKVEFLVSFYNNEISEKSEIFDDQFSVERPDGSNFTLKIRSTKLEDSAMYFCASGQTRVAKNIQYFGAGTRLSVL.

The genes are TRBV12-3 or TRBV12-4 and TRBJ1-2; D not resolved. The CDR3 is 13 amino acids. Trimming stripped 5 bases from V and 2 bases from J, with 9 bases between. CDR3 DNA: TGTGCCAGCAGTCGGTCCGGAAACTATGGCTACACCTTC. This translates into CASSRSGNYGYTF.

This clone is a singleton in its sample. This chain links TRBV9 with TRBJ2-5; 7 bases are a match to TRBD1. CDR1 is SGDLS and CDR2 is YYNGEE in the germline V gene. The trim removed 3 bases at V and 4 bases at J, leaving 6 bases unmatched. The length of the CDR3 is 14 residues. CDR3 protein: CASSARGRGETQYF. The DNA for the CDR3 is TGTGCCAGCAGCGCGAGGGGGCGCGGAGAGACCCAGTACTTC. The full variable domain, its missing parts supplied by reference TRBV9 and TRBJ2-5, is DSGVTQTPKHLITATGQRVTLRCSPRSGDLSVYWYQQSLDQGLQFLIQYYNGEERAKGNILERFSAQQFPDLHSELNLSSLELGDSALYFCASSARGRGETQYFGPGTRLLVL.

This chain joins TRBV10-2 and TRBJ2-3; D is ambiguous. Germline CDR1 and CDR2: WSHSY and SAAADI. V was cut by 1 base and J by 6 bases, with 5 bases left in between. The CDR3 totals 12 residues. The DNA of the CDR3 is TGCGCCAGCAGTGAGTTAGGCGATACGCAGTATTTT. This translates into CASSELGDTQYF.

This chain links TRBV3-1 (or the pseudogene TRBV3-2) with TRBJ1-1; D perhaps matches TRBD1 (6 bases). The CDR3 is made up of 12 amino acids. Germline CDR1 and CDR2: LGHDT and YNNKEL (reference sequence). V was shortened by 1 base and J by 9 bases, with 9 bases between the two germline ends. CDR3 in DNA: TGTGCCAGCAGCCAAGTTGGGGGCAAAGCTTTCTTT. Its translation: CASSQVGGKAFF.

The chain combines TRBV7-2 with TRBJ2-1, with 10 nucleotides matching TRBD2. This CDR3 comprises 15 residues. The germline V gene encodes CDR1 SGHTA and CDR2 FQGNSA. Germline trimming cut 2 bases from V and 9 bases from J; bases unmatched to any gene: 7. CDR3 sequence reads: CASSLTLAGAVEQFF. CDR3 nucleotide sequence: TGTGCCAGCAGCTTAACCCTAGCGGGAGCGGTTGAGCAGTTCTTC.

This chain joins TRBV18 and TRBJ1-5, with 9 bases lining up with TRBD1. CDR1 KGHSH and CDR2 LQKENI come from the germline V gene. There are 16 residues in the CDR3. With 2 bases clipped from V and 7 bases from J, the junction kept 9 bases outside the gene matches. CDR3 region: CASSPSTGGSGQPQHF. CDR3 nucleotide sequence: TGTGCCAGCTCACCAAGTACAGGGGGCTCAGGCCAGCCCCAGCATTTT.

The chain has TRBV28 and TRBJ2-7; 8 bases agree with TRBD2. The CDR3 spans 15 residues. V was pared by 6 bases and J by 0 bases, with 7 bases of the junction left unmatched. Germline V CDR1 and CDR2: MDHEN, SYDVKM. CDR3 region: CASRFQAGASYEQYF. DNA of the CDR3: TGTGCCAGCAGATTCCAAGCGGGAGCCTCCTACGAGCAGTACTTC.

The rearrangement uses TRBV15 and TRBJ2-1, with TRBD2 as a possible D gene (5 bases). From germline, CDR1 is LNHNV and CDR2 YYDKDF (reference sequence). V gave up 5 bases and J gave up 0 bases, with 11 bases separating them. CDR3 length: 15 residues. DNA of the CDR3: TGTGCCACCAGCGCTTTAGCGACCTCCTACAATGAGCAGTTCTTC. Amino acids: CATSALATSYNEQFF.

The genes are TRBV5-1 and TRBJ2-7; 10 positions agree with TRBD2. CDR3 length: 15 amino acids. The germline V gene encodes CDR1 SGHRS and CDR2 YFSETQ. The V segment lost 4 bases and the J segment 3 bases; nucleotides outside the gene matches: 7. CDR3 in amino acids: CASSTEAGGHYEQYF. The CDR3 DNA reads TGCGCCAGCAGCACCGAAGCGGGAGGGCACTACGAGCAGTACTTC.

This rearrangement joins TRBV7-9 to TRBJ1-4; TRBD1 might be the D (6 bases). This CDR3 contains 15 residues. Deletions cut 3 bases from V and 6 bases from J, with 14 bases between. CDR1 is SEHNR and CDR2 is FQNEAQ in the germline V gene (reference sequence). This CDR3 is CASSFGGALDEKLFF. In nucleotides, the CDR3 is TGTGCCAGCAGCTTTGGGGGGGCTTTGGATGAAAAACTGTTTTTT.

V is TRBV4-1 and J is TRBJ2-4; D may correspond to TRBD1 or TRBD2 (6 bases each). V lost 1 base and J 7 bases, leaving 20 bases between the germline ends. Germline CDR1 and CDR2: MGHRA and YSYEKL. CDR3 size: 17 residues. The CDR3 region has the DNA TGCGCCAGCAGCCAAGTAGGGGCACGGGGGCGGATGAACATTCAGTACTTC. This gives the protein CASSQVGARGRMNIQYF.